This is a list of T cell receptor beta chains from one sample in a study of post-analysis software for immune sequencing data. Using its own MiXCR run on the PCR reads, TCRdb lists one record per CDR3 protein. This sample carries 450,000 to 700,000 distinct CDR3 sequences, 44% of them seen once, and the ten largest clones take 1.5% to 2%. Source material: blood. Every receptor here comes from a girl under 18 with multiple sclerosis. CDR3s include the opening cysteine and the closing phenylalanine or tryptophan. The D gene is left open where the match is weak. Size tells how often a clone was seen (once, few, many) or the class of an expanded clone, and some rows leave it out.

clone size	CDR3 length	D gene	J gene	V gene	CDR3 DNA	CDR3 protein
.	16	.	TRBJ2-1	TRBV24-1	TGTGCCACCAGTGATTTTGAAGCGGAGGGGAACAATGAGCAGTTTTTC	CATSDFEAEGNNEQFF
.	18	.	TRBJ2-7	TRBV10-3	TGTGCCATCAGTGAGTCGAAACGGGGCTCGCCTCTCTCCTACGAGCAGTACTTC	CAISESKRGSPLSYEQYF
.	13	.	TRBJ1-2	TRBV2	TGTGCCAGCAGTATCACAATCCAGAATGGCTACACCTTC	CASSITIQNGYTF
.	15	.	TRBJ1-6	TRBV7-9	TGTGCCAGCAGCCTATTATCAGGGGCGAATTCACCCCTCCACTTT	CASSLLSGANSPLHF
.	15	TRBD2	TRBJ2-7	TRBV12-3/TRBV12-4	TGTGCCAGCAGCCCGGGCGGGGGGAACTCCTACGAGCAGTACTTC	CASSPGGGNSYEQYF
.	15	.	TRBJ2-5	TRBV3-1	TGTGCCAGCAGCCAAGCAGGGGACCACCAAGAGACCCAGTACTTC	CASSQAGDHQETQYF
few	11	.	TRBJ1-1	TRBV6-4	TGTGCCAGGCCGAACGTTGCGGAAGCTTTCTTT	CARPNVAEAFF
.	18	TRBD1	TRBJ2-5	TRBV25-1	TGTGCCAGCAGTGGATCCAGGACAGGGCGAGTGTACCAAGAGACCCAGTACTTC	CASSGSRTGRVYQETQYF
.	16	TRBD1	TRBJ2-7	TRBV13	TGTGCCAGCAGCCCCTTCCCGGGACAGGGATGGGACGAGCAGTACTTC	CASSPFPGQGWDEQYF
once	17	TRBD2	TRBJ2-5	TRBV14	TGTGCCAGCAGCCAATCTGGACGGGGGGGCTTCCAAGAGACCCAGTACTTC	CASSQSGRGGFQETQYF
.	17	.	TRBJ1-2	TRBV7-9	TGTGCCAGCAGCTTACCCCTTAGAGGCGAGGAGTGGAACGCTTACACCTTC	CASSLPLRGEEWNAYTF
few	14	.	TRBJ2-7	TRBV12-3/TRBV12-4	TGTGCCAGCAGTCAATCTCAGGTAGCCTACGAGCAGTACTTC	CASSQSQVAYEQYF
.	12	.	TRBJ2-5	TRBV29-1	TGCAGCGTTGAAATAGGAGGAGAGACCCAGTACTTC	CSVEIGGETQYF
.	15	TRBD2	TRBJ2-1	TRBV9	TGTGCCAGCAGCGCGACTAGCGGGGGGGCCTATGAGCAGTTCTTC	CASSATSGGAYEQFF
.	13	.	TRBJ1-1	TRBV12-3/TRBV12-4	TGTGCCAGCAGTTTCGAGCGTTTGGTGGGTGCTTTCTTT	CASSFERLVGAFF
.	16	TRBD2	TRBJ2-3	TRBV10-3	TGTGCCATCAGTGATACACTAGCGGGAGGGACAGATACGCAGTATTTT	CAISDTLAGGTDTQYF
few	14	.	TRBJ1-5	TRBV7-6	TGTGCCAGCAGCTCGGGTGGGTACAATCAGCCCCAGCATTTT	CASSSGGYNQPQHF
once	14	TRBD2	TRBJ2-7	TRBV30	TGTGCCTGGAGTAGCGGACTAGCGGGCAAAGAGCAGTACTTC	CAWSSGLAGKEQYF
.	14	.	TRBJ2-7	TRBV5-1	TGCGCCAACAGCTTGGCAGGGGACCTGGGCGAGCAGTACTTC	CANSLAGDLGEQYF
few	12	.	TRBJ1-2	TRBV20-1	TGCAGTGCTAGCCCTGTCCACTATGGCTACACCTTC	CSASPVHYGYTF
.	15	.	TRBJ1-4	TRBV20-1	TGCAGTGCTAGAGACACCGGACAAGCTAATGAAAAACTGTTTTTT	CSARDTGQANEKLFF
.	18	TRBD2	TRBJ2-1	TRBV27	TGTGCCAGCAGTTTCAACTACGCTAGCGGGAGATACGGGAATGTGCAGTTCTTC	CASSFNYASGRYGNVQFF
few	14	.	TRBJ2-1	TRBV4-1	TGCGCCAGCAGCCAACCAAGGGGTAGCAATGAGCAGTTCTTC	CASSQPRGSNEQFF
few	12	.	TRBJ1-1	TRBV7-9	TGTGCCAGCAGTTGGGACAACACTGAAGCTTTCTTT	CASSWDNTEAFF
.	12	.	TRBJ2-7	TRBV7-9	TGTGCCAGCAGCTTAGCCAGGGGCGAGCAGTACTTC	CASSLARGEQYF
few	15	TRBD2	TRBJ2-5	TRBV5-1	TGTGCCAGCAGTTGGGGACTAGCGGGACAAGAGACCCAGTACTTC	CASSWGLAGQETQYF
.	15	TRBD1	TRBJ1-2	TRBV4-1	TGCGCCAGCAAGACACCGGGACAGGGGGCTTATGGCTACACCTTC	CASKTPGQGAYGYTF
.	14	.	TRBJ2-7	TRBV6-1	TGTGCCGTCCGGGACTCCGAAAGCTCCTACGAGCAGTACTTC	CAVRDSESSYEQYF
few	15	.	TRBJ1-1	TRBV5-1	TGCGCCAGCAGCTCCGGGGTGGACAGATTCACTGAAGCTTTCTTT	CASSSGVDRFTEAFF
.	18	.	TRBJ1-1	TRBV27	TGTGCCAGCAGTCCCCCCGGGTGGCAAACATCCTCCGACACTGAAGCTTTCTTT	CASSPPGWQTSSDTEAFF
.	15	.	TRBJ2-1	TRBV27	TGTGCCAGCAGCCAGGGGACCCAGTCCTACAATGAGCAGTTCTTC	CASSQGTQSYNEQFF
few	10	.	TRBJ2-7	TRBV5-1	TGCGCCAGCAGCATCTACGAGCAGTACTTC	CASSIYEQYF
.	15	.	TRBJ2-7	TRBV7-2	TGTGCCAGCAGCTTGGGCAGCCCACGAATTTACGAGCAGTACTTC	CASSLGSPRIYEQYF
.	14	TRBD1	TRBJ1-2	TRBV20-1	TGCAGTGCTAGTCCGGGACAGGGAAACTATGGCTACACCTTC	CSASPGQGNYGYTF
few	14	.	TRBJ1-5	TRBV12-3/TRBV12-4	TGTGCCAGCAGTAGGACCGGGGTAGATCAGCCCCAGCATTTT	CASSRTGVDQPQHF
few	11	.	TRBJ2-1	TRBV5-1	TGCGCCAGCATGAAATACAATGAGCAGTTCTTC	CASMKYNEQFF
.	11	.	TRBJ2-1	TRBV7-9	TGTGCCAGCAGCTTAATGGGGGAGCAGTTCTTC	CASSLMGEQFF
.	16	.	TRBJ2-5	TRBV4-1	TGCGCCAGCAGCGCGGGTCGAAGCAGGGGCCAAGAGACCCAGTACTTC	CASSAGRSRGQETQYF
once	13	TRBD1	TRBJ1-2	TRBV29-1	TGCAGCGTTGCGTCCCGCCAGGGGGACGGCTACACCTTC	CSVASRQGDGYTF
.	17	TRBD2	TRBJ2-7	TRBV12-3/TRBV12-4	TGTGCCAGCAGTTTATTCTCGACGGGAGGCCATGGGGACGAGCAGTACTTC	CASSLFSTGGHGDEQYF
.	15	.	TRBJ2-1	TRBV7-8	TGTGCCAGCAGCCCCCTGGCCGCCGCGGGTTATGAGCAGTTCTTC	CASSPLAAAGYEQFF
.	17	TRBD2	TRBJ2-1	TRBV9	TGTGCCAGCAGCGTAGCTAGCGGGCGGTCCTTTTGGGGTGAGCAGTTCTTC	CASSVASGRSFWGEQFF
once	12	.	TRBJ2-1	TRBV12-3/TRBV12-4	TGTGCCAGCAGTTTCCGTGGGACTGAGCAGTTCTTC	CASSFRGTEQFF
.	13	.	TRBJ2-4	TRBV4-2	TGTGCCAGCAGCCAAAAGACCCAGTGGGAGCAGTACTTC	CASSQKTQWEQYF
few	13	.	TRBJ2-5	TRBV12-3/TRBV12-4	TGTGCCAGCAGTTTAGTATTTTCACAGGACCAGTACTTC	CASSLVFSQDQYF
.	14	TRBD1	TRBJ1-1	TRBV9	TGTGCCAGCAGCGTAACAGGGGCTGTGACTGAAGCTTTCTTT	CASSVTGAVTEAFF
few	17	.	TRBJ2-3	TRBV7-2	TGTGCCAGCAGCTTATTTGGGCTAGCGAGTAGCACAGATACGCAGTATTTT	CASSLFGLASSTDTQYF
.	18	TRBD2	TRBJ2-1	TRBV6-2/TRBV6-3	TGTGCCAGCAGTCCCGGGACTAGCGGGGTGATTTCCTACAATGAGCAGTTCTTC	CASSPGTSGVISYNEQFF
.	14	.	TRBJ2-6	TRBV12-3/TRBV12-4	TGTGCCAGCGGACCCGAGTTCGGGGCCAACGTCCTGACTTTC	CASGPEFGANVLTF
.	12	.	TRBJ2-3	TRBV12-3/TRBV12-4	TGTGCCAGCAGACGGACAGCCCTCGAGCAGTATTTT	CASRRTALEQYF
few	14	.	TRBJ1-1	TRBV2	TGTGCCAGCAGCGGATACAGGGAAAACACTGAAGCTTTCTTT	CASSGYRENTEAFF
many	12	.	TRBJ2-7	TRBV12-3/TRBV12-4	TGTGCCAGCAGTTTAGGCAGGGACGAGCAGTACTTC	CASSLGRDEQYF
.	14	.	TRBJ1-2	TRBV7-9	TGTGCCAGCCTTACACAGGGAGCTAACTATGGCTACACCTTC	CASLTQGANYGYTF